The 32 T cell receptor beta chains below come from one sample, sequenced in a study of cytomegalovirus exposure and HLA in healthy donors. The PCR made use of 60 Vbeta and 13 Jbeta primers. Data came from immunoSEQ multiplex PCR; TCRdb stores just in-frame clones and leaves some out. The data hold some 90,000 clones, with approximately 80% observed a single time. The sequenced material came from PBMCs. These receptors all stem from a woman aged 50 to 65 in good health and CMV-seropositive.

In nucleotides, the CDR3 is TGTGCTAGTGGCCCCTCAGGCCCGGGGTCGATCGGGCCCCAGCATTTT. Translation: CASGPSGPGSIGPQHF. The rearrangement links TRBV12-5 to TRBJ1-5; D unresolved. The CDR3 is 16 amino acids. Trimming took 6 bases from V and 9 from J, leaving 24 bases between them. Germline loops: CDR1 LGHNT, CDR2 FRNRAP.

The chain employs TRBV5-1 and TRBJ2-5; TRBD2 is a possible D gene (6 bases). Trimming shortened V by 7 bases and J by 2 bases, and 18 bases separated the two germline ends. The germline V gene encodes CDR1 SGHRS and CDR2 YFSETQ. CDR3 length: 15 amino acids. The CDR3: CASGLSPGTQETQYF. In nucleotides, the CDR3 is TGCGCCAGCGGACTTAGTCCAGGGACTCAAGAGACCCAGTACTTC.

This chain links TRBV30 with TRBJ1-4, with a tentative D call TRBD1 (5 bases). Trimming removed 1 base from V and 8 bases from J, with 11 bases in between. This CDR3 has 13 amino acids. CDR1 is GTSNPN and CDR2 is SVGIG in the germline V gene (reference sequence). The CDR3 sequence is CAWSGGGQEKLFF. The CDR3 nucleotides are TGTGCCTGGAGTGGAGGCGGACAAGAAAAACTGTTTTTT.

The chain links TRBV6-5 to TRBJ1-1; TRBD1 matches at 8 bases. V lost 5 bases and J lost 4; bases outside the gene matches: 6. This CDR3 comprises 14 residues. Germline assignment: CDR1 MNHEY and CDR2 SVGAGI. The CDR3 reads CASSEQGGGTEAFF. CDR3 nucleotides: TGTGCCAGCAGTGAACAGGGGGGTGGCACTGAAGCTTTCTTT.

The sample holds a few counts of this clone. This chain connects TRBV5-1 to TRBJ2-5, with TRBD1 matching 8 bases. The CDR3 extends over 16 amino acids. Trimming cost V 2 bases and J 2 bases; bases outside gene matches: 8. Germline lookup yields CDR1 SGHRS and CDR2 YFSETQ. This chain's CDR3 is CASSLTGQGQQETQYF. The CDR3 nucleotides are TGCGCCAGCAGCTTAACAGGACAGGGTCAGCAAGAGACCCAGTACTTC.

The chain combines TRBV6-5 with TRBJ1-2; 8 positions match TRBD1. The CDR3 contains 14 residues. The germline V gene encodes CDR1 MNHEY and CDR2 SVGAGI. Trimming removed 7 bases from V and 6 bases from J; junction bases left unmatched: 10. CDR3 sequence reads: CASIPGPTGDGYTF. The CDR3 nucleotides are TGTGCCAGCATCCCAGGCCCGACAGGGGATGGCTACACCTTC.

J is TRBJ1-1 and V is TRBV18; D unresolved. V shed 6 bases and J shed 5 bases, with 10 bases lying between them. The CDR3 is 12 residues long. Germline V gene lookup returns CDR1 KGHSH and CDR2 LQKENI. Here the CDR3 reads CASSLPGTEAFF. CDR3 coding DNA: TGTGCCAGCTCCTTACCGGGGACTGAAGCTTTCTTT.

The chain couples TRBV5-1 to TRBJ1-2; TRBD1 is a possible D gene (5 bases). V gave up 1 base and J gave up 4 bases, with 14 bases separating them. The CDR3 covers 15 residues. Germline CDR1 and CDR2: SGHRS and YFSETQ. The CDR3 region is CASSLTQGGGYGYTF. Written as DNA, the CDR3 is TGCGCCAGCAGCTTGACGCAGGGCGGCGGCTATGGCTACACCTTC.

V and J are TRBV19 and TRBJ1-4; D might be TRBD1 (5 bases). This CDR3 has 14 residues. V lost 3 bases, J lost 1 base, and 6 bases lay in between. Germline CDR1 reads LNHDA; CDR2 reads SQIVND (reference sequence). The DNA for the CDR3 is TGTGCCAGTAGTATCAGGGTAACTAATGAAAAACTGTTTTTT. The encoded protein is CASSIRVTNEKLFF.

The chain employs TRBV6-1 and TRBJ2-1; D call uncertain. The V and J ends lost 2 bases and 1 base respectively, with 18 bases between them. The germline V gene has CDR1 MNHNS and CDR2 SASEGT. The CDR3 extends over 18 amino acids. The CDR3 loop is CASSEQRFGDFSYNEQFF. The DNA of the CDR3 is TGTGCCAGCAGTGAACAGAGGTTTGGAGACTTTTCCTACAATGAGCAGTTCTTC.

The chain combines TRBV9 with TRBJ2-1; D is unclear. Looked up from germline, CDR1 is SGDLS and CDR2 is YYNGEE. CDR3 size: 15 residues. The V end was cut by 0 bases, the J end by 0 bases, with 7 bases between. In DNA form, the CDR3 reads TGTGCCAGCAGCGTAGAACAGAGCTCCTACAATGAGCAGTTCTTC. It yields the protein CASSVEQSSYNEQFF.

The chain carries TRBV4-2 and TRBJ2-1; maybe TRBD1 (6 bases). Trimming shortened V by 4 bases and J by 2 bases, and 15 bases separated the two germline ends. The CDR3 extends over 16 amino acids. The germline V gene encodes CDR1 LGHNA and CDR2 YNFKEQ. The chain's CDR3 is CASSPADRTPYNEQFF. The CDR3 DNA sequence: TGTGCCAGCAGCCCCGCCGACAGGACCCCCTACAATGAGCAGTTCTTC.

This clone was seen more than once but under ten times. This rearrangement joins TRBV6-6 to TRBJ2-2, with D possibly being TRBD2 (5 bases). V lost 6 bases and J lost 0, with 14 bases in between. CDR3 length: 16 residues. Per germline, CDR1 MNHNY and CDR2 SVGAGI (reference sequence). CDR3 sequence: CASSKLVPSNTGELFF. The CDR3 DNA reads TGTGCCAGCAGCAAACTAGTCCCCTCGAACACCGGGGAGCTGTTTTTT.

The table lists this clone with a few counts. J is TRBJ2-3 and V is TRBV10-2; possibly TRBD1 for D (6 bases). This CDR3 has 16 amino acids. The V and J ends lost 6 bases and 0 bases respectively, with 16 bases between them. Per germline, CDR1 WSHSY and CDR2 SAAADI. CDR3 bases: TGCGCCAGCAGAGAGACAGGTGGAGTGAGCACAGATACGCAGTATTTT. Amino acid sequence: CASRETGGVSTDTQYF.

The sample holds one count of this clone. The V and J genes are TRBV7-9 and TRBJ2-2, with D perhaps TRBD2 (6 bases). The V and J ends lost 6 bases and 3 bases respectively, with 17 bases between them. Looked up from germline, CDR1 is SEHNR and CDR2 is FQNEAQ (reference sequence). CDR3 length: 16 residues. The CDR3 DNA follows: TGTGCCAGCAGGGTACGGGGGAACGGTCACACCGGGGAGCTGTTTTTT. It specifies CASRVRGNGHTGELFF.

This clone was detected only a few times. The genes are TRBV5-4 and TRBJ1-2, with TRBD1 identical over 7 bases. CDR1 SGHNT and CDR2 YYREEE come from the germline V gene (reference sequence). The CDR3 has 14 amino acids. V shed 5 bases, J shed 0 bases, and the junction held 4 bases outside the gene matches. The CDR3 coding sequence is TGTGCCAGCAGATCTGGACAGGCTAACTATGGCTACACCTTC. It codes for CASRSGQANYGYTF.

V gene TRBV6-1 combines with J gene TRBJ2-5; maybe TRBD1 (6 bases). Between the trimmed V and J ends, which lost 7 bases and 5 bases, there was a span of 8 bases. CDR3 length equals 11 residues. CDR1 MNHNS and CDR2 SASEGT come from the germline V gene. CDR3: CASTGVETQYF. CDR3 DNA sequence: TGTGCCAGCACAGGGGTGGAGACCCAGTACTTC.

CDR3 in amino acids: CASSHPGGGSLDTQYF. The CDR3 nucleotides read TGTGCCAGCAGCCACCCGGGAGGGGGCAGTCTAGATACGCAGTATTTT. V is TRBV9 and J is TRBJ2-3; D might be TRBD2 (8 bases). The ends were cut back, 4 bases at V and 5 bases at J, with 20 bases in the middle. Per the germline V gene, CDR1 is SGDLS and CDR2 is YYNGEE. The CDR3 has 16 amino acids.

This clone showed up just once. This chain links TRBV29-1 with TRBJ2-2; D may be TRBD2 (6 bases). Germline values: CDR1 SQVTM, CDR2 ANQGSEA. V was trimmed by 5 bases and J by 4 bases, leaving 11 bases between them. The CDR3 loop spans 13 amino acids. The CDR3 DNA is TGCAGCGTTCGAGCGGGTGGCACCGGGGAGCTGTTTTTT. Its protein product is CSVRAGGTGELFF.

This clone came up once. The genes are TRBV2 and TRBJ2-5; perhaps TRBD1 as D (6 bases). The CDR3 runs to 14 residues. Germline V CDR1 and CDR2: SNHLY, FYNNEI. Trimming took off 3 bases at V and 1 base at J, with 9 bases between the two ends. The CDR3 loop is CASSDWGPQETQYF. CDR3 DNA sequence: TGTGCCAGCAGTGATTGGGGGCCCCAAGAGACCCAGTACTTC.

This rearrangement joins TRBV11-2 to TRBJ1-6; D gene unclear. The V end lost 0 bases, the J end lost 7 bases, and 10 bases lay between the germline ends. Germline lookup yields CDR1 SGHAT and CDR2 FQNNGV. The CDR3 is 15 amino acids. The CDR3 region has the DNA TGTGCCAGCAGCTTAGATTACAGCTTGAATTCACCCCTCCACTTT. It translates to CASSLDYSLNSPLHF. Full variable domain (rest looked up from reference TRBV11-2 and TRBJ1-6): EAGVAQSPRYKIIEKRQSVAFWCNPISGHATLYWYQQILGQGPKLLIQFQNNGVVDDSQLPKDRFSAERLKGVDSTLKIQPAKLEDSAVYLCASSLDYSLNSPLHFGNGTRLTVT.

V gene TRBV9 combines with J gene TRBJ2-4, with 10 bases that match TRBD2. Germline CDR1 is SGDLS and CDR2 is YYNGEE. The CDR3 runs to 17 residues. V trimming: 0 bases; J trimming: 5 bases; junction bases outside the gene matches: 8. In DNA form, the CDR3 reads TGTGCCAGCAGCGTAGCTGGAGCGGGGGGGCCCGAAAACATTCAGTACTTC. This translates into CASSVAGAGGPENIQYF.

The rearrangement joins TRBV5-1 to TRBJ1-4; 7 bases line up with TRBD1. Germline values: CDR1 SGHRS, CDR2 YFSETQ. The CDR3 contains 16 residues. V shed 4 bases, J shed 4 bases, and the junction held 10 bases outside the gene matches. CDR3 residues: CASSRGQELFNEKLFF. In DNA form, the CDR3 reads TGCGCCAGCAGCCGTGGACAGGAGCTCTTTAATGAAAAACTGTTTTTT.

This clone showed up just a few times. The chain employs TRBV29-1 and TRBJ2-1; the match to TRBD1 covers 10 bases. Germline CDR1 reads SQVTM; CDR2 reads ANQGSEA. The trim removed 6 bases at V and 0 bases at J, leaving 5 bases unmatched. This CDR3 region has 15 residues. CDR3 amino acids: CSVTTGGTSYNEQFF. The CDR3 DNA is TGCAGCGTAACGACAGGGGGCACCTCCTACAATGAGCAGTTCTTC.

The chain combines TRBV4-1 with TRBJ2-3, with TRBD2 matching 9 bases. Germline CDR1 MGHRA, CDR2 YSYEKL. The CDR3 covers 16 residues. The trim removed 1 base at V and 4 bases at J, leaving 6 bases unmatched. CDR3 DNA: TGCGCCAGCAGCCAAGCTGGTACTAGCGGGTCAGATACGCAGTATTTT. Translated: CASSQAGTSGSDTQYF.

This clone has more than one count but fewer than ten. The genes are TRBV7-3 and TRBJ2-2; weak D call: TRBD2 (5 bases). Germline V lookup: CDR1 SGHTA, CDR2 FQGTGA. V was pared by 1 base and J by 8 bases, with 14 bases between. This CDR3 has 15 amino acids. The CDR3 DNA reads as TGTGCCAGCAGCTTAAACGCGGGCCTCCGGGGGGAGCTGTTTTTT. This translates into CASSLNAGLRGELFF.

The rearrangement links TRBV5-4 to TRBJ2-1, with 7 positions matching TRBD1. Trimming removed 4 bases from V and 0 bases from J; junction bases left unmatched: 7. Germline values: CDR1 SGHNT, CDR2 YYREEE (reference sequence). The CDR3 has 16 amino acids. CDR3 sequence reads: CASSQLTGSSYNEQFF. As DNA, the CDR3 is TGTGCCAGCAGCCAACTGACAGGGAGCTCCTACAATGAGCAGTTCTTC.

This chain joins TRBV5-4 and TRBJ1-1, with D perhaps TRBD1 (6 bases). Germline V CDR1 and CDR2: SGHNT, YYREEE (reference sequence). V lost 2 bases and J lost 8, with 16 bases in between. There are 14 residues in the CDR3. Written as DNA, the CDR3 is TGTGCCAGCAGCTTTTCCGGGGTCCAGGGGGAAGCTTTCTTT. Translating gives CASSFSGVQGEAFF.

The rearrangement links TRBV5-1 to TRBJ2-6, with TRBD1 as a possible D gene (6 bases). V was clipped by 2 bases and J by 0 bases, with 18 bases between them. Germline CDR1 is SGHRS and CDR2 is YFSETQ. The CDR3 has 19 amino acids. CDR3 region: CASSLLLGGKDSGANVLTF. The CDR3 DNA reads as TGCGCCAGCAGCTTACTTTTAGGGGGAAAGGACTCTGGGGCCAACGTCCTGACTTTC.

The gene calls are TRBV6-1 and TRBJ1-5; 8 nucleotides agree with TRBD1. CDR1 is MNHNS, CDR2 SASEGT, per germline. V was pared by 5 bases and J by 4 bases, with 7 bases of the junction left unmatched. This CDR3 has 15 amino acids. This CDR3 reads CASSTGQAGNQPQHF. Written as DNA, the CDR3 is TGTGCCAGCAGTACGGGACAGGCCGGGAATCAGCCCCAGCATTTT.

V and J are TRBV2 and TRBJ2-4; 8 bases line up with TRBD2. This CDR3 is built from 15 residues. Germline V lookup: CDR1 SNHLY, CDR2 FYNNEI. After removal of 1 base from V and 8 bases from J, the junction contained 7 bases not matched to a gene. CDR3 coding DNA: TGTGCCAGCAGTGAAGTGGGCGGGAGGAGCTACATTCAGTACTTC. This encodes CASSEVGGRSYIQYF.

The chain combines TRBV30 with TRBJ2-1, with a tentative D call TRBD2 (5 bases). Germline V lookup: CDR1 GTSNPN, CDR2 SVGIG (reference sequence). V lost 3 bases to trimming and J lost 2 bases, with 11 bases between them. The length of the CDR3 is 14 residues. The CDR3: CAWSRAATYNEQFF. In DNA form, the CDR3 reads TGTGCCTGGAGCCGAGCGGCTACCTACAATGAGCAGTTCTTC.